This T cell receptor (beta chain) was recorded in a study of T-cell memory formation after mild COVID-19. Study-wide background: TCR clusters showed largely donor specificity. Study-wide points: Clones shrinking from day 15 to 85 showed even CD4/CD8 mixes; later expanders tilted CD4+.

Germline assignment: CDR1 MNHEY and CDR2 SVGEGT. CDR3 length equals 15 residues. Trimming took off 2 bases at V and 2 bases at J, with 7 bases between the two ends. Each CDR3 protein gets one entry after TCRdb re-called the 5' RACE reads with MiXCR. Altogether approximately 260,000 distinct CDR3 sequences are present, 15% to 20% being singletons, with the ten largest covering 22%. This clonotype was picked up many times. Its antigen is unknown. The origin of this receptor is a man younger than 35 who had mild COVID-19 (a few samples of this study predate the infection). Cell type and time point are not known. This chain joins TRBV6-2 or TRBV6-3 and TRBJ2-6; no clear D. Specimen: PBMCs or a T cell subset sorted from them (not recorded which). CDR3 sequence: CASSYPMAGANVLTF. The CDR3 region has the DNA TGTGCCAGCAGTTACCCAATGGCTGGGGCCAACGTCCTGACTTTC.